These 18 T cell receptor beta chains share one sample of origin, sequenced in a study of OX40 agonist ivuxolimab in advanced cancers. Clones were sequenced by immunoSEQ multiplex PCR, and TCRdb holds only the in-frame ones, with some missing. Of over 20,000 clones detected, approximately 80% appear once; the ten largest clones hold about 14%. The source material was CD4+ or CD8+ T cells sorted from blood, sampled in a trial of the OX40 agonist ivuxolimab. The receptor set was obtained from an adult with an advanced solid tumor such as melanoma, head and neck, liver or kidney cancer.

The chain employs TRBV14 and TRBJ2-1; 11 bases match TRBD2. Germline loops: CDR1 SGHDN, CDR2 FVKESK. The CDR3 covers 20 residues. Germline trimming cut 0 bases from V and 0 bases from J; bases unmatched to any gene: 10. DNA for the CDR3: TGTGCCAGCAGCCAAGAGTATATAGCGGGGGGGCTCAGCTCCTACAATGAGCAGTTCTTC. It codes for CASSQEYIAGGLSSYNEQFF. Supplemented by reference TRBV14 and TRBJ2-1, the full variable domain reads EAGVTQFPSHSVIEKGQTVTLRCDPISGHDNLYWYRRVMGKEIKFLLHFVKESKQDESGMPNNRFLAERTGGTYSTLKVQPAELEDSGVYFCASSQEYIAGGLSSYNEQFFGPGTRLTVL.

The V gene is TRBV6-5, the J gene TRBJ2-5; D may be TRBD1 (6 bases). V was cut by 7 bases and J by 4 bases, with 19 bases left in between. This CDR3 has 15 amino acids. Germline V gene sequence: CDR1 MNHEY, CDR2 SVGAGI. The CDR3 region has the DNA TGTGCCAGCACCGATCCAGGGGTTCGGGGAGAGACCCAGTACTTC. Residues: CASTDPGVRGETQYF.

This rearrangement joins TRBV4-3 to TRBJ2-5; 8 nucleotides line up with TRBD2. V lost 0 bases and J lost 1; bases outside the gene matches: 4. The germline V gene encodes CDR1 LGHNA and CDR2 YSLEER. The CDR3 consists of 16 residues. The CDR3 bases are TGCGCCAGCAGCCAAGACTTGGGACTAGGCCAAGAGACCCAGTACTTC. It encodes CASSQDLGLGQETQYF.

This chain joins TRBV9 and TRBJ2-7; 10 bases match TRBD2. Germline V CDR1 and CDR2: SGDLS, YYNGEE. V lost 3 bases and J lost 6; bases outside the gene matches: 15. CDR3 length: 17 amino acids. CDR3 amino acids: CASSAPQSGGAVGEQYF. CDR3 in DNA: TGTGCCAGCAGCGCGCCGCAAAGCGGGGGGGCGGTGGGCGAGCAGTACTTC. The whole variable domain, filled in from reference TRBV9 and TRBJ2-7, reads DSGVTQTPKHLITATGQRVTLRCSPRSGDLSVYWYQQSLDQGLQFLIQYYNGEERAKGNILERFSAQQFPDLHSELNLSSLELGDSALYFCASSAPQSGGAVGEQYFGPGTRLTVT.

This clone has only one observation. V and J are TRBV25-1 and TRBJ1-2, with 9 bases identical to TRBD1. V was pared by 1 base and J by 6 bases, with 3 bases of the junction left unmatched. Germline V gives CDR1 MGHDK, CDR2 SYGVNS. The length of the CDR3 is 14 residues. CDR3 region: CASSEFTGGDGYTF. CDR3 sequence (DNA): TGTGCCAGCAGTGAATTCACAGGGGGCGATGGCTACACCTTC.

The genes are TRBV29-1 and TRBJ2-1; no reliable D call. Trimming took off 2 bases at V and 7 bases at J, with 9 bases between the two ends. CDR1 and CDR2 (germline): SQVTM, ANQGSEA. The length of the CDR3 is 12 residues. CDR3 amino acids: CSVEWLRNEQFF. The CDR3 DNA follows: TGCAGCGTTGAATGGCTTCGGAATGAGCAGTTCTTC.

J is TRBJ2-5 and V is TRBV9; D gene ambiguous. The CDR3 is made up of 14 amino acids. V was clipped by 0 bases and J by 5 bases, with 11 bases between them. Germline V CDR1 and CDR2: SGDLS, YYNGEE. This CDR3 is CASSVDSRIETQYF. The CDR3 DNA sequence: TGTGCCAGCAGCGTAGATTCCAGGATTGAGACCCAGTACTTC.

This chain links TRBV11-2 with TRBJ2-7; tentative D call: TRBD2 (6 bases). Trimming left V 1 base short and J 4 bases short, with 17 bases between. Germline assignment: CDR1 SGHAT and CDR2 FQNNGV. This CDR3 has 16 residues. The CDR3 is CASSLGAGLELYEQYF. The CDR3 coding sequence is TGTGCCAGCAGCTTAGGGGCGGGGCTGGAGTTATACGAGCAGTACTTC. The variable domain in full, completed from reference TRBV11-2 and TRBJ2-7, reads EAGVAQSPRYKIIEKRQSVAFWCNPISGHATLYWYQQILGQGPKLLIQFQNNGVVDDSQLPKDRFSAERLKGVDSTLKIQPAKLEDSAVYLCASSLGAGLELYEQYFGPGTRLTVT.

The V gene is TRBV6-5, the J gene TRBJ2-5, with D perhaps TRBD1 (6 bases). In germline, CDR1 is MNHEY, CDR2 SVGAGI. V lost 8 bases to trimming and J lost 1 base, with 14 bases between them. The CDR3 has 14 residues. In DNA form, the CDR3 reads TGTGCCAGCCAACTCCTCAGGGGCCAAGAGACCCAGTACTTC. It encodes CASQLLRGQETQYF.

This chain uses TRBV9 with TRBJ1-6; no clear D. Germline V gene data show CDR1 as SGDLS and CDR2 as YYNGEE. Trimming took off 7 bases at V and 5 bases at J, with 13 bases between the two ends. The CDR3 consists of 14 residues. CDR3 sequence: CASGSGWDNSPLHF. Here the CDR3 DNA reads TGTGCCAGCGGATCGGGGTGGGATAATTCACCCCTCCACTTT.

The genes are TRBV6-5 and TRBJ1-2; possible D gene TRBD1, 6 bases. In germline, CDR1 is MNHEY, CDR2 SVGAGI. The CDR3 contains 14 residues. Trimming removed 0 bases from V and 6 bases from J, with 11 bases in between. DNA for the CDR3: TGTGCCAGCAGTTACTCGGGGGGGCGAGATGGCTACACCTTC. Translation: CASSYSGGRDGYTF.

This sequence joins TRBV9 and TRBJ1-3; TRBD1 might be the D (6 bases). This CDR3 region has 15 residues. V lost 4 bases and J lost 1, with 12 bases in between. Germline-derived CDR1 and CDR2 are SGDLS and YYNGEE. The CDR3 here is CASSFGQHSGNTIYF. Written as DNA, the CDR3 is TGTGCCAGCAGCTTTGGACAGCATTCTGGAAACACCATATATTTT.

This clone was seen more than once but under ten times. The chain uses TRBV11-2 and TRBJ2-7, with D uncertain. The CDR3 consists of 12 residues. Trimming cost V 1 base and J 3 bases, with 4 bases left between them. CDR1 is SGHAT, CDR2 FQNNGV, per germline. The CDR3 region has the DNA TGTGCCAGCAGCTTAGGGGACTACGAGCAGTACTTC. It is translated as CASSLGDYEQYF.

The J gene is TRBJ2-7, the V gene TRBV5-4; the match to TRBD1 covers 11 bases. This CDR3 contains 16 residues. After removal of 0 bases from V and 1 base from J, the junction contained 3 bases not matched to a gene. Germline loops: CDR1 SGHNT, CDR2 YYREEE (reference sequence). CDR3 sequence reads: CASSLVGQGGSYEQYF. The DNA for the CDR3 is TGTGCCAGCAGCTTGGTGGGACAGGGGGGATCCTACGAGCAGTACTTC. The full variable domain, its missing parts supplied by reference TRBV5-4 and TRBJ2-7, is ETGVTQSPTHLIKTRGQQVTLRCSSQSGHNTVSWYQQALGQGPQFIFQYYREEENGRGNFPPRFSGLQFPNYSSELNVNALELDDSALYLCASSLVGQGGSYEQYFGPGTRLTVT.

V is TRBV6-5 and J is TRBJ1-2; 7 bases align to TRBD1. J gave up 0 bases and V 2 bases, and 6 bases lay outside the gene matches. Germline V gene lookup returns CDR1 MNHEY and CDR2 SVGAGI. The CDR3 has 16 residues. CDR3 nucleotides: TGTGCCAGCAGTTACCAAAGACAGGGACCTAACTATGGCTACACCTTC. Amino acid sequence: CASSYQRQGPNYGYTF.

This clone was seen more than once but under ten times. The chain links TRBV6-5 to TRBJ1-5; TRBD1 matches 11 bases. V shed 5 bases, J shed 5 bases, and the junction held 5 bases outside the gene matches. Germline CDR1 and CDR2: MNHEY and SVGAGI. CDR3 length equals 15 residues. The CDR3 sequence: CASSHRDRGDQPQHF. The CDR3, as DNA: TGTGCCAGCAGTCACCGGGACAGGGGGGATCAGCCCCAGCATTTT.

CDR3 protein: CASGLGGRNTEAFF. CDR3 DNA sequence: TGTGCTAGTGGTTTGGGAGGGAGAAACACTGAAGCTTTCTTT. The chain links TRBV12-5 to TRBJ1-1; D ambiguous. Germline values: CDR1 LGHNT, CDR2 FRNRAP. Trimming shortened V by 1 base and J by 2 bases, and 8 bases separated the two germline ends. The CDR3 contains 14 residues.

The J gene is TRBJ2-1, the V gene TRBV5-6, with D uncertain. Deletions cut 1 base from V and 3 bases from J, with 14 bases between. CDR1 and CDR2 (germline): SGHDT, YYEEEE. The CDR3 covers 16 residues. The CDR3 spells CASSLPTGFFYNEQFF. The CDR3, as DNA: TGTGCCAGCAGCTTGCCCACGGGCTTTTTCTACAATGAGCAGTTCTTC.